The clone carrying this T cell receptor beta chain was seen ten or more times. These data originate in a study of blood T cell repertoires in COVID-19. Study at large: Samples came from the United States, Italy and Spain, spanning acute and convalescent COVID-19. T cells, B-cell-depleted T cells, or PBMCs provided the cDNA or gDNA that served as material.

The repertoire was sequenced with immunoSEQ multiplex PCR; TCRdb's copy has only in-frame clones and lacks some. The data show 51,000 or so clones, with 65% to 85% seen just once and 26% held by the top ten. The V gene end was trimmed by 5 bases and the J gene end by 8 bases; junction bases not matched to a gene: 5. Germline CDR1 LGHDT, CDR2 YNNKEL (reference sequence). The CDR3 loop spans 13 amino acids. Seattle patients were enrolled during active infection and followed longitudinally. The V gene is TRBV3-1 (or the pseudogene TRBV3-2), the J gene TRBJ1-4, with TRBD1 matching 7 bases. This TCR came from a woman aged 80 or over with COVID-19, enrolled during active disease. Source material: peripheral blood. The CDR3 region is CASSAMTGEKLFF. As DNA, the CDR3 is TGTGCCAGCAGCGCCATGACAGGGGAAAAACTGTTTTTT.